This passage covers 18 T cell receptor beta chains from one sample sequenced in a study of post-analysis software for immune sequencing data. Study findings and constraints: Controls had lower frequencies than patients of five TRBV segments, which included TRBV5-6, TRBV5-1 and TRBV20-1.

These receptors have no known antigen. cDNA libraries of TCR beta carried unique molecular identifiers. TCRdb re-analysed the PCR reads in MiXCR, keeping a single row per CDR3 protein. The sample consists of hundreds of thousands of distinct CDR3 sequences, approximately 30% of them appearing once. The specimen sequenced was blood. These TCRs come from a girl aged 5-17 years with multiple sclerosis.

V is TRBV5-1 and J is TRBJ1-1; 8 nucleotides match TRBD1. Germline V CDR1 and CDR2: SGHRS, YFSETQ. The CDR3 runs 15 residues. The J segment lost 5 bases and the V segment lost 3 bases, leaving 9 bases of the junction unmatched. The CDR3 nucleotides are TGCGCCAGCAGCTCGGTTTACAGGGGGAAAACTGAAGCTTTCTTT. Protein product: CASSSVYRGKTEAFF.

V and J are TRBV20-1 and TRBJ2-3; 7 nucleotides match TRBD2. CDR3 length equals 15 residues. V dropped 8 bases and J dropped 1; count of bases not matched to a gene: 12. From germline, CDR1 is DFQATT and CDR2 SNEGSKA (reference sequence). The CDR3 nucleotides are TGCAGTTTTTACCGGGCTAGCGGCCGCACAGATACGCAGTATTTT. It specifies CSFYRASGRTDTQYF.

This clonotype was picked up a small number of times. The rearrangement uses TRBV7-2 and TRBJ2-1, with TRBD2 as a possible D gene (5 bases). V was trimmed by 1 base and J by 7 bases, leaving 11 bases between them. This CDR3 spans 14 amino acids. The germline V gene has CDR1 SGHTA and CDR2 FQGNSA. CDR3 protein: CASSLDFGVNEQFF. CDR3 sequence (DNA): TGTGCCAGCAGCTTAGATTTCGGGGTTAATGAGCAGTTCTTC.

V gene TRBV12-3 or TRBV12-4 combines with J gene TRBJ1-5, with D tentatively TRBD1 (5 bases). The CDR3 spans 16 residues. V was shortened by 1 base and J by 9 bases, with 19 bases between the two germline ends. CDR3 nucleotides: TGTGCCAGCAGTTTAGGCGTTGGGGGGACGCAAGGGCCCCAGCATTTT. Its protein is CASSLGVGGTQGPQHF.

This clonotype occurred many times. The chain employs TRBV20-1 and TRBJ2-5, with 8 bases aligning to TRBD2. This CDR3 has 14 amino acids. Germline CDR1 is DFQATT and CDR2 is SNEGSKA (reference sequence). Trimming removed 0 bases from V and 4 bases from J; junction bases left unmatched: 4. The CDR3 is CSARDSGVGETQYF. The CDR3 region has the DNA TGCAGTGCTAGAGATAGCGGGGTTGGAGAGACCCAGTACTTC.

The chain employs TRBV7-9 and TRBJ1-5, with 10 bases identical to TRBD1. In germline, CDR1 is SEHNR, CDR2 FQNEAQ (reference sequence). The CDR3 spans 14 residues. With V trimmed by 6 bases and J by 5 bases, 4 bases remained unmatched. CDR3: CASRKGQGDQPQHF. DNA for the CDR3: TGTGCCAGCAGGAAAGGACAGGGGGATCAGCCCCAGCATTTT.

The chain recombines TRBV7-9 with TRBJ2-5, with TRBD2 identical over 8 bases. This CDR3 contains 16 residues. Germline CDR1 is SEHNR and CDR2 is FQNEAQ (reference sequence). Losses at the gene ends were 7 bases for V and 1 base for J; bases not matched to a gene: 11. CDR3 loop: CASTPLQRGSQETQYF. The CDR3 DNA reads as TGTGCCAGCACCCCATTGCAGCGGGGGTCCCAAGAGACCCAGTACTTC.

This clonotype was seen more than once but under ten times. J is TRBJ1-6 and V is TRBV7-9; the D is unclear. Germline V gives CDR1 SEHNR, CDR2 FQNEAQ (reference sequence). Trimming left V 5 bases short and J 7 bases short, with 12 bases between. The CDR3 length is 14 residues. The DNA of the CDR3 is TGTGCCAGCAGCCCCCAGAGGACCAATTCACCCCTCCACTTT. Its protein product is CASSPQRTNSPLHF.

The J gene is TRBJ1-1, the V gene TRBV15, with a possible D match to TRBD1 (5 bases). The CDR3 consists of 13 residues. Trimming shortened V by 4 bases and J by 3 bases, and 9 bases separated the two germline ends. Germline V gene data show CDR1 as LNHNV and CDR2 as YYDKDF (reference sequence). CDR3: CATSIQGYTEAFF. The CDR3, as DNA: TGTGCCACCAGCATTCAGGGATACACTGAAGCTTTCTTT.

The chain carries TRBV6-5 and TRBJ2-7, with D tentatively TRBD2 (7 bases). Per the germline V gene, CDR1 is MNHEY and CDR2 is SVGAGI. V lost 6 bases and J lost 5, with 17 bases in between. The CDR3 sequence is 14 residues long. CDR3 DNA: TGTGCCAGCAGCCACCGACGGGGGGCGGACGAGCAGTACTTC. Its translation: CASSHRRGADEQYF.

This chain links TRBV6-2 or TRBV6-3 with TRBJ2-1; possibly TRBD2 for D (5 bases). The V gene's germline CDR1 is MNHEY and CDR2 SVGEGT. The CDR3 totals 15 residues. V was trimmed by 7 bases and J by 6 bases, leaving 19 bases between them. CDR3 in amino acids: CASNDLAAQGNEQFF. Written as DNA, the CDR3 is TGTGCCAGCAACGATCTAGCTGCCCAAGGCAATGAGCAGTTCTTC.

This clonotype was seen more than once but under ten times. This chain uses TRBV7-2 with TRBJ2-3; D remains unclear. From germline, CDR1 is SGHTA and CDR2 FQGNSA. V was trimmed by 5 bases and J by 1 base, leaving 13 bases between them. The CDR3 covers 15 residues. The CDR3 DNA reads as TGTGCCAGCAGCCCCAAGCGAACAGGCACAGATACGCAGTATTTT. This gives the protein CASSPKRTGTDTQYF.

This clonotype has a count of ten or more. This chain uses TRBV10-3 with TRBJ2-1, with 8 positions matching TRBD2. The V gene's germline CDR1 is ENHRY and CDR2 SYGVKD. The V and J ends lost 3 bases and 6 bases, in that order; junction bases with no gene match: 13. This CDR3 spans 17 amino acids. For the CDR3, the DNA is TGTGCCATCAGTGAACAAGGACAAGGGAGCGGGGGCAATGAGCAGTTCTTC. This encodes CAISEQGQGSGGNEQFF.

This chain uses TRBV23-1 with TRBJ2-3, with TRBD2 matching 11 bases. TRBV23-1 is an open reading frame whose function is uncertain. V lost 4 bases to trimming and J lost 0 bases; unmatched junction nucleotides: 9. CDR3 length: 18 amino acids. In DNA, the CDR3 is TGCGCCAGCAGTCCCCGACTAGCGGGATCACCTAGCACAGATACGCAGTATTTT. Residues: CASSPRLAGSPSTDTQYF.

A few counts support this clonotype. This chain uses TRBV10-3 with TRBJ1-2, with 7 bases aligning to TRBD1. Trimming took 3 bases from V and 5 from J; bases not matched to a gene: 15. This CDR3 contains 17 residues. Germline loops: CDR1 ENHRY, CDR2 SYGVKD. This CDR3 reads CAISEPEVPGQNYGYTF. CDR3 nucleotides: TGTGCCATCAGTGAACCCGAGGTACCGGGACAGAATTATGGCTACACCTTC.

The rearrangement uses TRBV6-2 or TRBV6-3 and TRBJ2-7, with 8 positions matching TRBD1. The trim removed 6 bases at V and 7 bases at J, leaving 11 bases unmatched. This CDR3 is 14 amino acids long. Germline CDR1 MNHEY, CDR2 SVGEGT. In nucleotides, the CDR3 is TGTGCCAGCAGCGGAACAGGGGGAGGCTGGGAGCAGTACTTC. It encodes CASSGTGGGWEQYF.

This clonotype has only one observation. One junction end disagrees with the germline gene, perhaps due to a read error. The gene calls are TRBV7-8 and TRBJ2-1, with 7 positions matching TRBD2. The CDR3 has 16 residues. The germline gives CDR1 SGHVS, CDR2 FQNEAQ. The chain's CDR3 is CASSPWEGSSYDEQFF. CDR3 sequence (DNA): TGTGCCAGCAGCCCCTGGGAGGGGAGCTCCTACGATGAGCAGTTCTTC. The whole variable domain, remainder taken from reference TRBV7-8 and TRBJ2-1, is GAGVSQSPRYKVAKRGQDVALRCDPISGHVSLFWYQQALGQGPEFLTYFQNEAQLDKSGLPSDRFFAERPEGSVSTLKIQRTQQEDSAVYLCASSPWEGSSYDEQFFGPGTRLTVL.

Written as DNA, the CDR3 is TGTGCCAGCAGCTTTTCTCTAGCGGACCAAGAGACCCAGTACTTC. Translation gives CASSFSLADQETQYF. The V gene is TRBV11-2, the J gene TRBJ2-5; 7 nucleotides match TRBD2. The germline V gene has CDR1 SGHAT and CDR2 FQNNGV. The CDR3 covers 15 residues. V shed 3 bases and J 0 bases; nucleotides not matched to a gene: 4.